This T cell receptor (beta chain) was captured by sequencing in a study of regulatory dendritic cells for organ transplantation. Sequenced by immunoSEQ multiplex PCR; TCRdb stores in-frame clones only, minus some. This table has 25,000 to 30,000 clones, roughly 80% appearing once. With 4 bases clipped from V and 7 bases from J, the junction kept 4 bases outside the gene matches. This CDR3 has 14 amino acids. Germline CDR1 reads SNHLY; CDR2 reads FYNNEI. CD4+ or CD8+ T cells were sorted as naive CD45RA+ or memory CD45RO+. Input material: naive CD4+ T cells from blood. Subset given: CD45RA+ naive T cells. The origin of this receptor is a human donor in good health. The genes are TRBV2 and TRBJ1-4; 9 bases line up with TRBD1. CDR3 amino acids: CASSAEDRGEKLFF. The CDR3 nucleotides read TGTGCCAGCAGTGCCGAGGACAGGGGTGAAAAACTGTTTTTT.